This T cell receptor (beta chain) was observed in a study of blood T cell repertoires in COVID-19. Across the study: The analysed material was cDNA or gDNA that came from T cells, B-cell-depleted T cells, or PBMCs.

V lost 5 bases, J lost 5 bases, and 16 bases lay in between. The germline gives CDR1 MDHEN, CDR2 SYDVKM. The CDR3 has 15 residues. Generated by immunoSEQ multiplex PCR, the TCRdb table keeps only in-frame clones and is missing some. The table includes about 120,000 clones, 65% to 85% detected once. Sequencing was carried out using peripheral blood. This clonotype was sampled from a young man with COVID-19, enrolled during active disease. The genes are TRBV28 and TRBJ2-1, with D possibly TRBD1 on 6 matching bases. The CDR3 DNA follows: TGTGCCAGCAGTCCGCCGGGACAAAAGAACAATGAGCAGTTCTTC. It encodes CASSPPGQKNNEQFF.